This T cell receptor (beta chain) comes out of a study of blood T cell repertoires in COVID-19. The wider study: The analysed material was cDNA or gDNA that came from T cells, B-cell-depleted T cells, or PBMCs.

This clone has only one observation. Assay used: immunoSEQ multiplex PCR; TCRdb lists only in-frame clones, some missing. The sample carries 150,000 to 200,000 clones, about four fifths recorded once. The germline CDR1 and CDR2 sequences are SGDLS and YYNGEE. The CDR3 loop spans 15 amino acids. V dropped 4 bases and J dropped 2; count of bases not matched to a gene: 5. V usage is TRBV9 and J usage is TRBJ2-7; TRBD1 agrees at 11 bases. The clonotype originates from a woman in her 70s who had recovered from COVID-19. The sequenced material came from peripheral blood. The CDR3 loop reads CASSTGQGVPYEQYF. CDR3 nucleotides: TGTGCCAGCAGCACGGGACAGGGGGTCCCCTACGAGCAGTACTTC.